This T cell receptor (beta chain) was sequenced during a study of blood T cell repertoires in COVID-19. The CDR3 is 14 amino acids. CDR1 and CDR2 from the germline V gene are SGHNT and YYREEE (reference sequence). V lost 0 bases and J lost 5, with 11 bases in between. The protocol was immunoSEQ multiplex PCR, while the TCRdb copy is restricted to in-frame clones and leaves out a portion. The table lists 150,000 to 200,000 clones, roughly 93% of them singletons, with less than 2% in the top ten. This sequence was found in a woman aged 60-75 years with COVID-19, enrolled during active disease. The sample was peripheral blood. V and J are TRBV5-4 and TRBJ1-2; D perhaps matches TRBD1 (5 bases). CDR3 in amino acids: CASSLGGLIYGYTF. The DNA of the CDR3 is TGTGCCAGCAGCTTGGGGGGACTGATATATGGCTACACCTTC.